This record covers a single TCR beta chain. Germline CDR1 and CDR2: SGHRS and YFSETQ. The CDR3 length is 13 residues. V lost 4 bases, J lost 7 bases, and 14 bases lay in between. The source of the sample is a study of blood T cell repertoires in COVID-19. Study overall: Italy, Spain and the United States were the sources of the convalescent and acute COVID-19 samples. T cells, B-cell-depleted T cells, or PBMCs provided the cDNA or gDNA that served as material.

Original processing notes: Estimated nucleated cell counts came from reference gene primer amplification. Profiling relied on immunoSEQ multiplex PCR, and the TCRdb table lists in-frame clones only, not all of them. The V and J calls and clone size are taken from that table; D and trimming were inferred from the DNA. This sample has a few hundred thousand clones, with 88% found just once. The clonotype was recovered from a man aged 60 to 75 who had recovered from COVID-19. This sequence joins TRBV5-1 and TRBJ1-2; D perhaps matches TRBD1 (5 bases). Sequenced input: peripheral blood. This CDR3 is CASSPDIPTGYTF. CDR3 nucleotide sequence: TGCGCCAGCAGCCCGGACATTCCCACTGGCTACACCTTC.